This TCR beta chain was obtained from a study of blood T cell repertoires in COVID-19. Study overall: Sample material is recorded as cDNA or gDNA derived from T cells, B-cell-depleted T cells, or PBMCs.

The CDR3 has 15 amino acids. Trimming took 0 bases from V and 6 from J; bases not matched to a gene: 2. Germline CDR1 reads SGHNT; CDR2 reads YENEEA. Original methodology: Amplification from reference gene primers served as the basis for estimated nucleated cell counts. Generated by immunoSEQ multiplex PCR, the TCRdb table keeps only in-frame clones and is missing some. From that table come the V and J calls and clone size; the DNA was used to work out D and trimming. The sample holds almost 100,000 clones, approximately 89% seen once. Sequencing was done on a sample of peripheral blood. J is TRBJ1-6 and V is TRBV11-3; 7 bases agree with TRBD1. The receptor comes from a man in his forties or fifties with acute or convalescent COVID-19. Here the CDR3 reads CASSLDQGVNSPLHF. CDR3 nucleotides: TGTGCCAGCAGCTTAGACCAGGGGGTTAATTCACCCCTCCACTTT.